A single sample gave rise to the 17 T cell receptor beta chains below, sequenced in a study of shared clonotypes between healthy human individuals (TCRdb year 2020). Libraries came from the immunoSEQ multiplex PCR assay. As stored in TCRdb, this immuneACCESS dataset retains in-frame rearrangements with V and J assigned. A fraction of the clones does not appear; measured against another copy, unresolved V genes explain less than half of the discrepancy, and the remainder lacks a known reason. Across this sample there are some 1 million clones, with approximately 76% seen only once. The ten top clones hold 1.4% to 1.5% of the sample. The sequencing sample was made of memory CD4+ T cells sorted from blood. The cell subset or site tag for this specimen amounts to: CD45RA-negative fraction. All receptors derive from a man aged 18 to 29 in good health.

The rearrangement links TRBV30 to TRBJ2-4; 9 bases match TRBD2. This CDR3 is built from 19 residues. Looked up from germline, CDR1 is GTSNPN and CDR2 is SVGIG (reference sequence). V was pared by 3 bases and J by 0 bases, with 15 bases of the junction left unmatched. The CDR3 DNA follows: TGTGCCTGGAGCCCCACTCTTGCGGGAGGGGGATTAGCCAAAAACATTCAGTACTTC. It is translated as CAWSPTLAGGGLAKNIQYF.

The chain carries TRBV28 and TRBJ1-2; D remains unclear. Germline V gene sequence: CDR1 MDHEN, CDR2 SYDVKM. The CDR3 loop spans 12 amino acids. The V and J ends lost 8 bases and 3 bases respectively, with 10 bases between them. CDR3 sequence: CASHDLYYGYTF. Here the CDR3 DNA reads TGTGCCAGCCATGACCTATACTATGGCTACACCTTC.

The chain couples TRBV5-8 to TRBJ2-7, with D hard to call. This CDR3 has 17 amino acids. Germline-derived CDR1 and CDR2 are SGHTS and YDEGEE. V was cut by 2 bases and J by 5 bases, with 23 bases left in between. DNA for the CDR3: TGTGCCAGCAGCTTCAGTATCTCGCTTGGCCGCAAGGACGAGCAGTACTTC. It translates to CASSFSISLGRKDEQYF.

V gene TRBV7-8 combines with J gene TRBJ2-3; D ambiguous. With 5 bases removed from V and 8 bases from J, the gap between germline ends came to 11 bases. The CDR3 totals 12 residues. Germline lookup yields CDR1 SGHVS and CDR2 FQNEAQ. CDR3 protein: CASSLYGSTQYF. The CDR3 DNA reads TGTGCCAGCAGCCTTTACGGATCTACGCAGTATTTT.

The J gene is TRBJ2-3, the V gene TRBV6-1; D remains unclear. Between the trimmed V and J ends, which lost 7 bases and 5 bases, there was a span of 7 bases. CDR3 size: 11 residues. Germline V gives CDR1 MNHNS, CDR2 SASEGT. CDR3 in amino acids: CASNREDTQYF. The CDR3, as DNA: TGTGCCAGCAATCGAGAAGATACGCAGTATTTT.

This clone was counted between two and nine times. This rearrangement joins TRBV18 to TRBJ1-1, with no clear D. Germline CDR1 reads KGHSH; CDR2 reads LQKENI. V gave up 1 base and J gave up 6 bases, with 6 bases separating them. CDR3 length equals 12 residues. For the CDR3, the DNA is TGTGCCAGCTCACCACTCTCGGCTGAAGCTTTCTTT. This encodes CASSPLSAEAFF.

This clone was seen many times. The V and J genes are TRBV6-5 and TRBJ2-3, with 8 nucleotides matching TRBD2. Germline-derived CDR1 and CDR2 are MNHEY and SVGAGI. V gave up 6 bases and J gave up 8 bases; unmatched junction bases: 13. This CDR3 spans 15 amino acids. In nucleotides, the CDR3 is TGTGCCAGCAGCGAGCTAGCGGGCCCGCGCCCTACGCAGTATTTT. Protein sequence: CASSELAGPRPTQYF.

This rearrangement joins TRBV10-3 to TRBJ2-2; no firm D call. The CDR3 extends over 12 amino acids. The V end lost 2 bases, the J end lost 9 bases, and 7 bases lay between the germline ends. Per the germline V gene, CDR1 is ENHRY and CDR2 is SYGVKD. The CDR3 DNA reads TGTGCCATCAGTGAGAAAGGGTGGGAGCTGTTTTTT. It translates to CAISEKGWELFF.

The chain carries TRBV13 and TRBJ2-7, with TRBD2 matching over 8 bases. V gave up 5 bases and J gave up 0 bases; unmatched junction bases: 18. The CDR3 length is 19 residues. Germline V gene lookup returns CDR1 PRHDT and CDR2 FYEKMQ (reference sequence). The CDR3 nucleotides read TGTGCCAGCAGCCCTTGGGGGCTAGCGGGCTTGGCTACCTCCTACGAGCAGTACTTC. It codes for CASSPWGLAGLATSYEQYF. The full variable domain, in which reference TRBV13 and TRBJ2-7 provide the parts outside the CDR3, is AAGVIQSPRHLIKEKRETATLKCYPIPRHDTVYWYQQGPGQDPQFLISFYEKMQSDKGSIPDRFSAQQFSDYHSELNMSSLELGDSALYFCASSPWGLAGLATSYEQYFGPGTRLTVT.

This clone was found once. The chain combines TRBV5-8 with TRBJ1-6; 10 bases agree with TRBD1. Trimming took 6 bases from V and 8 from J; bases not matched to a gene: 5. The CDR3 runs 14 residues. Per germline, CDR1 SGHTS and CDR2 YDEGEE. The CDR3 DNA reads TGTGCCAGCACCGCGGACAGGGGGGATTCACCCCTCCACTTT. This translates into CASTADRGDSPLHF.

This chain's CDR3 is CASSSGGSSNEQFF. Written as DNA, the CDR3 is TGTGCCAGCAGTTCAGGGGGCTCAAGCAATGAGCAGTTCTTC. The chain employs TRBV6-1 and TRBJ2-1, with 8 bases matching TRBD1. Germline CDR1 and CDR2: MNHNS and SASEGT. V was pared by 5 bases and J by 6 bases, with 6 bases of the junction left unmatched. This CDR3 has 14 residues.

The genes are TRBV19 and TRBJ2-5; 9 bases are a match to TRBD1. The V gene end was trimmed by 8 bases and the J gene end by 3 bases; junction bases not matched to a gene: 13. Germline V CDR1 and CDR2: LNHDA, SQIVND (reference sequence). This CDR3 is 16 amino acids long. The CDR3 nucleotides read TGTGCCAGTCGCGGAAACAGGGGGCTGGGGAAAGAGACCCAGTACTTC. Translation: CASRGNRGLGKETQYF.

V and J are TRBV15 and TRBJ1-5; D not resolved. This CDR3 has 16 residues. The V and J ends lost 1 base and 0 bases respectively, with 10 bases between them. CDR1 is LNHNV and CDR2 is YYDKDF in the germline V gene (reference sequence). In DNA, the CDR3 is TGTGCCACCAGCAGAGGAAGGAGCAATAGCAATCAGCCCCAGCATTTT. Protein sequence: CATSRGRSNSNQPQHF.

This clone was observed once. This rearrangement joins TRBV2 to TRBJ1-2, with a weak D call TRBD1 (5 bases). The germline V gene has CDR1 SNHLY and CDR2 FYNNEI. With 0 bases removed from V and 4 bases from J, the gap between germline ends came to 12 bases. CDR3 length: 15 amino acids. The CDR3 region has the DNA TGTGCCAGCAGTGAAGCATCAGGGCCTGTCTATGGCTACACCTTC. Translating it yields CASSEASGPVYGYTF.

The chain joins TRBV9 to TRBJ1-6, with D perhaps TRBD1 (5 bases). Trimming took 3 bases from V and 6 from J, leaving 7 bases between them. Germline-derived CDR1 and CDR2 are SGDLS and YYNGEE. The CDR3 has 13 residues. This chain's CDR3 is CASSGDLNSPLHF. CDR3 nucleotide sequence: TGTGCCAGCAGCGGGGACCTTAATTCACCCCTCCACTTT.

The rearrangement uses TRBV2 and TRBJ2-5; TRBD1 is a possible D gene (6 bases). V gave up 5 bases and J gave up 5 bases, with 12 bases separating them. CDR3 size: 13 residues. Germline values: CDR1 SNHLY, CDR2 FYNNEI. DNA for the CDR3: TGTGCCAGCAGTACCGGGACAATCGAGACCCAGTACTTC. Amino acids: CASSTGTIETQYF.

The gene calls are TRBV5-1 and TRBJ2-7, with D perhaps matching TRBD2 (6 bases). Trimming removed 0 bases from V and 3 bases from J, with 13 bases in between. CDR3 length: 15 residues. Germline lookup yields CDR1 SGHRS and CDR2 YFSETQ. The CDR3 coding sequence is TGCGCCAGCAGCTTGGAACCCGGGAGTCACTACGAGCAGTACTTC. Protein sequence: CASSLEPGSHYEQYF.